This is a list of T cell receptor beta chains from one sample in a study of T-cell reconstitution after alpha-beta-depleted transplantation in children. TCRdb reanalysed the PCR reads using MiXCR and keeps one entry per CDR3 protein. The sample yields fewer than 350,000 distinct CDR3 sequences, almost 8% seen once. The specimen was peripheral blood, collected 360 days after TCRalphabeta/CD19-depleted stem cell transplant. Receptor source: a female patient between 2 and 10 years old who had a stem cell transplant for Fanconi anemia, so the T cells may come from the graft donor. The CDR3 runs from the conserved cysteine through the conserved F or W. D genes are given only for firm matches. Not all rows give a size; the values are once, few, many and, for expanded clones, a class.

CASSRWGFGGSYNEQFF TGTGCCAGCAGCCGCTGGGGCTTTGGGGGCTCCTACAATGAGCAGTTCTTC - TRBJ2-1 - TRBV3-1
CASSQAAGLGYTF TGTGCCAGCAGCCAGGCCGCAGGCTTGGGCTACACCTTC - TRBJ1-2 - TRBV7-8
CASSGADVPNTEAFF TGTGCCAGCAGTGGGGCGGATGTCCCGAACACTGAAGCTTTCTTT - TRBJ1-1 - TRBV6-1
CASSSGLRYEQYF TGCGCCAGTTCCTCGGGACTGCGTTACGAGCAGTACTTC - TRBJ2-7 few TRBV5-1
CATSFGRRDFTDTQYF TGTGCCACCAGTTTCGGGAGGAGGGACTTCACAGATACGCAGTATTTT TRBD2 TRBJ2-3 - TRBV24-1
CASSLEGGPGNQPQHF TGCGCCAGCAGCTTGGAAGGGGGCCCCGGCAATCAGCCCCAGCATTTT TRBD1 TRBJ1-5 many TRBV5-1
CATSRPSRGVSYNEQFF TGTGCCACCAGCAGACCATCTAGGGGGGTTTCCTACAATGAGCAGTTCTTC - TRBJ2-1 many TRBV15
CASSLRGSPLHF TGTGCCAGCAGTTTGAGAGGTTCACCCCTCCACTTT - TRBJ1-6 many TRBV27
CASSQVDSGPSTDTQYF TGTGCCAGCAGCCAAGTAGATAGCGGTCCTAGCACAGATACGCAGTATTTT - TRBJ2-3 few TRBV4-2
CASSSFLGGRNYGYTF TGTGCCAGCAGTTCTTTTCTTGGGGGACGGAACTATGGCTACACCTTC - TRBJ1-2 - TRBV7-9
CASSLVPLDNQPQHF TGTGCCAGCAGCTTAGTCCCTTTAGACAATCAGCCCCAGCATTTT - TRBJ1-5 few TRBV7-8
CASSRAGTGRTEAFF TGTGCCAGCAGCCGAGCCGGGACAGGGAGGACTGAAGCTTTCTTT TRBD1 TRBJ1-1 few TRBV3-1
CAWSRGGNTGELFF TGTGCCTGGAGTCGAGGGGGCAACACCGGGGAGCTGTTTTTT TRBD1 TRBJ2-2 - TRBV30
CASSPYAGQSYNEQFF TGTGCCAGCTCACCCTACGCTGGACAGTCCTACAATGAGCAGTTCTTC - TRBJ2-1 - TRBV18
CASSLKVSVPQHF TGTGCCAGCAGTTTAAAAGTGAGCGTGCCCCAGCATTTT - TRBJ1-5 many TRBV12-3/TRBV12-4
CASSESLGNYNEQFF TGTGCCAGCAGTGAAAGTCTGGGAAACTACAATGAGCAGTTCTTC - TRBJ2-1 - TRBV2
CASSFSRGDNYGYTF TGTGCCAGCAGCTTTTCCCGGGGCGATAACTATGGCTACACCTTC - TRBJ1-2 many TRBV5-5
CASSGDRDGYTF TGTGCCAGCAGTGGGGACCGCGATGGCTACACCTTC - TRBJ1-2 many TRBV9
CASSPDRAPPLHF TGTGCCAGCAGTCCCGACAGGGCGCCACCCCTCCACTTT TRBD1 TRBJ1-6 many TRBV12-3/TRBV12-4
CASSIGSGDLTEAFF TGTGCCAGTAGTATAGGGTCAGGGGACCTGACCGAAGCTTTCTTT - TRBJ1-1 many TRBV19
CASSSPEGYPYNEQFF TGTGCCAGCAGCTCGCCCGAGGGCTATCCTTACAATGAGCAGTTCTTC - TRBJ2-1 many TRBV11-3
CASSFGSGTGAGNQPQHF TGTGCCAGCAGTTTTGGCTCAGGGACGGGGGCGGGCAATCAGCCCCAGCATTTT - TRBJ1-5 few TRBV12-3/TRBV12-4
CASWSLRGQGKGMNTEAFF TGTGCCAGTTGGTCACTGCGGGGACAGGGCAAAGGGATGAACACTGAAGCTTTCTTT TRBD1 TRBJ1-1 many TRBV6-5
CASSPGTDEQFF TGTGCCAGCTCACCTGGTACGGATGAGCAGTTCTTC - TRBJ2-1 many TRBV18
CASNFGAGGTGELFF TGTGCCAGCAACTTTGGGGCCGGGGGTACCGGGGAGCTGTTTTTT - TRBJ2-2 many TRBV5-8
CASSFGPGGTGELFF TGTGCCAGCAGTTTTGGTCCAGGGGGCACCGGGGAGCTGTTTTTT TRBD1 TRBJ2-2 many TRBV28
CASSQEEGVGPYEQYF TGTGCCAGCAGCCAAGAGGAGGGAGTGGGCCCTTACGAGCAGTACTTC - TRBJ2-7 - TRBV3-1
CASTGNEQFF TGTGCCAGCACGGGGAATGAGCAGTTCTTC - TRBJ2-1 many TRBV2
CAGKQGNTGELFF TGTGCCGGGAAGCAGGGGAACACCGGGGAGCTGTTTTTT - TRBJ2-2 many TRBV6-6
CASSFIPRFDEQFF TGTGCCAGCAGCTTCATCCCCCGATTCGATGAGCAGTTCTTC - TRBJ2-1 many TRBV11-2
CASGITGVGTEAFF TGTGCCAGCGGAATCACAGGGGTGGGGACTGAAGCTTTCTTT TRBD1 TRBJ1-1 few TRBV5-5
CASSWPGNYEQYF TGTGCCAGCAGTTGGCCGGGGAACTACGAGCAGTACTTC - TRBJ2-7 many TRBV28
CATSDTANYGYTF TGTGCCACCAGTGATACAGCTAATTATGGCTACACCTTC - TRBJ1-2 many TRBV24-1
CASSFQQGATQYF TGTGCCAGCAGCTTCCAACAGGGGGCTACGCAGTATTTT TRBD1 TRBJ2-3 many TRBV7-6
CASRGLASYEQYF TGTGCCAGCAGGGGACTAGCGTCCTACGAGCAGTACTTC TRBD2 TRBJ2-7 - TRBV2
CAWSNPGGGYEQYF TGTGCCTGGAGCAACCCCGGTGGAGGTTACGAGCAGTACTTC - TRBJ2-7 - TRBV30
CASSEGRSLNQPQHF TGTGCCAGCTCAGAGGGCAGGTCCCTAAATCAGCCCCAGCATTTT - TRBJ1-5 - TRBV18
CASKFRGQETQYF TGCGCCAGCAAGTTCAGGGGTCAAGAGACCCAGTACTTC - TRBJ2-5 many TRBV5-1
CASSLYLEGVTTEAFF TGTGCCAGCAGCTTATACCTGGAAGGGGTGACCACTGAAGCTTTCTTT - TRBJ1-1 - TRBV11-1
CASSLSTGVRNTEAFF TGTGCCAGCAGTTTAAGCACAGGGGTAAGGAACACTGAAGCTTTCTTT TRBD1 TRBJ1-1 many TRBV12-3/TRBV12-4
CSGGTSGRTGEQYF TGCAGCGGGGGGACTAGCGGGAGGACCGGTGAGCAGTACTTC TRBD2 TRBJ2-7 many TRBV29-1
CASSMGGTNPFF TGTGCCAGTAGTATGGGCGGGACTAATCCGTTCTTC TRBD2 TRBJ2-1 - TRBV19
CSVVQGPMNTEAFF TGCAGCGTTGTACAGGGGCCCATGAACACTGAAGCTTTCTTT TRBD1 TRBJ1-1 many TRBV29-1
CASSLPGTSGFTDTQYF TGTGCCAGCAGTTTACCCGGGACTAGCGGGTTCACAGATACGCAGTATTTT TRBD2 TRBJ2-3 many TRBV28
CASSFGQGVNGYTF TGTGCCAGCAGTTTTGGACAGGGGGTTAATGGCTACACCTTC TRBD1 TRBJ1-2 many TRBV6-5